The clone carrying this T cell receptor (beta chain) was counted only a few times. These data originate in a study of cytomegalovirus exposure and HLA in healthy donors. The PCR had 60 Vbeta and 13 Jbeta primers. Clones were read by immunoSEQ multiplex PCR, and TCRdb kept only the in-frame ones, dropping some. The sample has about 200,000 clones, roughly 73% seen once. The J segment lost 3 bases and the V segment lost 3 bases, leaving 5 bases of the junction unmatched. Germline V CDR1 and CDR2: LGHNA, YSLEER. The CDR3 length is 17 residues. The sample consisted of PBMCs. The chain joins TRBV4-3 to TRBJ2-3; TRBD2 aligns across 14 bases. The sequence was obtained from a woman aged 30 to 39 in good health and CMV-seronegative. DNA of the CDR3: TGCGCCAGCAGCCAGAACAGACTAGCGGGAGGGACAGATACGCAGTATTTT. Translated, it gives CASSQNRLAGGTDTQYF.